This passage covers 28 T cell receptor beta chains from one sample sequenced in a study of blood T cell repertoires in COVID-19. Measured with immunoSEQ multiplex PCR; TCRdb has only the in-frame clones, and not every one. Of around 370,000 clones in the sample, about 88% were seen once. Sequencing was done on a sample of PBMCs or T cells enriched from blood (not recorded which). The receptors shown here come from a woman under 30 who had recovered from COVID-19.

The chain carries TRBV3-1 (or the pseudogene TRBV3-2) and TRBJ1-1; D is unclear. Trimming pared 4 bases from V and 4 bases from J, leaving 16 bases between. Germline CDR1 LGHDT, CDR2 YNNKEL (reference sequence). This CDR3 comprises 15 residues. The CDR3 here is CASSPLTGMGTEAFF. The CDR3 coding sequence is TGTGCCAGCAGCCCCTTGACGGGAATGGGCACTGAAGCTTTCTTT.

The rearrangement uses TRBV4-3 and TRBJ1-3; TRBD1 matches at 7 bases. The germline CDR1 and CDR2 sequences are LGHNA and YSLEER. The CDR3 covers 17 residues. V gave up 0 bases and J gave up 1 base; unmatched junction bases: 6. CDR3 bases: TGCGCCAGCAGCCAAGATTGGACGACAGGGTCTGGAAACACCATATATTTT. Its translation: CASSQDWTTGSGNTIYF.

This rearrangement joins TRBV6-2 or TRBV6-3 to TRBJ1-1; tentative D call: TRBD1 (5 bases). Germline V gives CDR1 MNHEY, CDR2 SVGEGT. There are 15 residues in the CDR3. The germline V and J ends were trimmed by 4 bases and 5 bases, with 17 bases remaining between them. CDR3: CASSSTTRGGTEAFF. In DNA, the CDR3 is TGTGCCAGCAGTTCGACTACCCGGGGGGGTACTGAAGCTTTCTTT.

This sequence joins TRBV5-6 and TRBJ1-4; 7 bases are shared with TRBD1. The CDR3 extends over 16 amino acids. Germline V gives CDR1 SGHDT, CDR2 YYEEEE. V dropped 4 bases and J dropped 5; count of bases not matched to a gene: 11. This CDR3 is CASSGDRRVRNEKLFF. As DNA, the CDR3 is TGTGCCAGCAGCGGGGACAGAAGAGTAAGGAATGAAAAACTGTTTTTT.

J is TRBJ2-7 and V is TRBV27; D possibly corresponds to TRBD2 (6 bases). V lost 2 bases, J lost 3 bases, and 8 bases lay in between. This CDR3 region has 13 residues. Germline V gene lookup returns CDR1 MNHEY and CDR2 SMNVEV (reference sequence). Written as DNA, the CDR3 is TGTGCCAGCAGTTTACACGGGAGCTACGAGCAGTACTTC. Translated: CASSLHGSYEQYF.

CDR3 nucleotide sequence: TGTGCCAGCACCCTTAGGACAGGGTCTAATTCACCCCTCCACTTT. Residues: CASTLRTGSNSPLHF. The chain joins TRBV28 to TRBJ1-6; 8 bases fit TRBD1. This CDR3 comprises 15 residues. V was pared by 7 bases and J by 6 bases, with 8 bases of the junction left unmatched. In germline, CDR1 is MDHEN, CDR2 SYDVKM. Together with reference TRBV28 and TRBJ1-6, the CDR3 gives the full variable domain: DVKVTQSSRYLVKRTGEKVFLECVQDMDHENMFWYRQDPGLGLRLIYFSYDVKMKEKGDIPEGYSVSREKKERFSLILESASTNQTSMYLCASTLRTGSNSPLHFGNGTRLTVT.

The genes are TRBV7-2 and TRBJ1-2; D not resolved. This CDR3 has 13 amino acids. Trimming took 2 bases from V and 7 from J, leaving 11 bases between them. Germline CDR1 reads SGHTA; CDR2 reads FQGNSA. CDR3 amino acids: CASSLKRLAGYTF. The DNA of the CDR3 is TGTGCCAGCAGCTTAAAAAGACTCGCTGGCTACACCTTC.

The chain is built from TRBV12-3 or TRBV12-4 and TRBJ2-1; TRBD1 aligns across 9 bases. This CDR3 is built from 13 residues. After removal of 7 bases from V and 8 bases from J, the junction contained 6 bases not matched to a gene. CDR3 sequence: CASTTGQGHEQFF. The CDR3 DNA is TGTGCCAGCACCACGGGACAGGGTCATGAGCAGTTCTTC.

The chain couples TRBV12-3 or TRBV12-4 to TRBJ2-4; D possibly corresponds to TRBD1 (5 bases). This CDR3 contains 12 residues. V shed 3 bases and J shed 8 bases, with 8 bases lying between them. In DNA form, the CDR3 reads TGTGCCAGCAGTTTGCAGGGCTACATTCAGTACTTC. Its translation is CASSLQGYIQYF.

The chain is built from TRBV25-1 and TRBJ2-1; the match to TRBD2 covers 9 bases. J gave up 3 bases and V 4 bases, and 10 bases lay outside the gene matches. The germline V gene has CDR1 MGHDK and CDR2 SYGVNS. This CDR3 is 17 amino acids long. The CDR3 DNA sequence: TGTGCCAGCAGTGGGGAGAAGCTAGCGGGGATCTACAATGAGCAGTTCTTC. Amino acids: CASSGEKLAGIYNEQFF.

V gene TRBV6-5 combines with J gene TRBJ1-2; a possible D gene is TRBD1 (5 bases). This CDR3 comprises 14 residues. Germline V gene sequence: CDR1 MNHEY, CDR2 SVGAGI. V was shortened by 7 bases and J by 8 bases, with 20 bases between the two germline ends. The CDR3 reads CASTSQTGAVGYTF. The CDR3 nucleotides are TGTGCCAGCACTTCTCAAACAGGTGCGGTAGGCTACACCTTC.

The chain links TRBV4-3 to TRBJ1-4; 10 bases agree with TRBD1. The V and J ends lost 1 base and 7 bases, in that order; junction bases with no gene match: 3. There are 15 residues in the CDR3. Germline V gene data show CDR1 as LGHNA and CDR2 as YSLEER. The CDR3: CASSQVWTGGEKLFF. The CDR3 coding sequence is TGCGCCAGCAGCCAAGTTTGGACAGGGGGTGAAAAACTGTTTTTT.

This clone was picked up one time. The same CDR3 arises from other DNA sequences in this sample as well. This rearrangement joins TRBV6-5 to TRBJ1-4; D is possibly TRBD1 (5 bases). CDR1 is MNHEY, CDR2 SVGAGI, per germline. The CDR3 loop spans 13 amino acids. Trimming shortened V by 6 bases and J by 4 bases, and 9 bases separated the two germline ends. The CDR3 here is CASRGGGNEKLFF. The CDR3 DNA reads TGTGCCAGCAGGGGGGGTGGTAATGAAAAACTGTTTTTT.

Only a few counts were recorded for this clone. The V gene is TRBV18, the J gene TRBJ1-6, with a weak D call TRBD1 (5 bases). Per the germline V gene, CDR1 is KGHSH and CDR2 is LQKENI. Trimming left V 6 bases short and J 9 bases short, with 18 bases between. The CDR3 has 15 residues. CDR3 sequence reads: CASSLGADDPSPLHF. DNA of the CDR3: TGTGCCAGCTCCCTAGGGGCCGATGACCCTTCACCCCTCCACTTT.

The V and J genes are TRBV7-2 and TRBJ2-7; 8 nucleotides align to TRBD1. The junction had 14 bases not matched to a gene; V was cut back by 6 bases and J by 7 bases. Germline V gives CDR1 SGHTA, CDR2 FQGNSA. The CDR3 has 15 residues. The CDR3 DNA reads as TGTGCCAGCAGTCGTGACAGGGGCTCTGTTTGGGAGCAGTACTTC. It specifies CASSRDRGSVWEQYF.

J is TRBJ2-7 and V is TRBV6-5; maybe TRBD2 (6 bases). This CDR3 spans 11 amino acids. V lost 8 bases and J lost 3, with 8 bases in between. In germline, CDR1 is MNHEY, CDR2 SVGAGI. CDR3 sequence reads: CASLRGYEQYF. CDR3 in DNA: TGTGCCAGCTTGCGGGGCTACGAGCAGTACTTC.

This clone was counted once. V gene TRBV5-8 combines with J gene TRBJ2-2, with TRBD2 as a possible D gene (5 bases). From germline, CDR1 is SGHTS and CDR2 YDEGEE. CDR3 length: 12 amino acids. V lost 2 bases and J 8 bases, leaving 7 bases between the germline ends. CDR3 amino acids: CASSLLGGELFF. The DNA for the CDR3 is TGTGCCAGCAGCTTACTAGGTGGGGAGCTGTTTTTT. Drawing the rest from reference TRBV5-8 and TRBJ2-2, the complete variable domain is EAGVTQSPTHLIKTRGQQATLRCSPISGHTSVYWYQQALGLGLQFLLWYDEGEERNRGNFPPRFSGRQFPNYSSELNVNALELEDSALYLCASSLLGGELFFGEGSRLTVL.

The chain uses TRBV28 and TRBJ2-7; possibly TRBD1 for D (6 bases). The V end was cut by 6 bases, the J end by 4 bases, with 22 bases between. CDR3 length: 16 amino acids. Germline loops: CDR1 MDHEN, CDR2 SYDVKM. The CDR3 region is CASRQSGVRGAYEQYF. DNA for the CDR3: TGTGCCAGCAGACAATCCGGTGTCAGGGGAGCATACGAGCAGTACTTC.

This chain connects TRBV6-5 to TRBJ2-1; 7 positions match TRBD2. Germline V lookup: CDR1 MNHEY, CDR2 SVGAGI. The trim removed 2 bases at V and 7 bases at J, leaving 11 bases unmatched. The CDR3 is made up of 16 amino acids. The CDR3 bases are TGTGCCAGCAGTTACACCGCTGGCGGGGGTCGGAATGAGCAGTTCTTC. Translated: CASSYTAGGGRNEQFF.

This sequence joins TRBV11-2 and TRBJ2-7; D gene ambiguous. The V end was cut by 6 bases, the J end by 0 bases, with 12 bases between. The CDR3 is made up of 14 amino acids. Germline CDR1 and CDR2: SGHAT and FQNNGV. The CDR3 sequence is CASRALRNSYEQYF. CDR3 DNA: TGTGCCAGCAGGGCCCTCCGAAACTCCTACGAGCAGTACTTC.

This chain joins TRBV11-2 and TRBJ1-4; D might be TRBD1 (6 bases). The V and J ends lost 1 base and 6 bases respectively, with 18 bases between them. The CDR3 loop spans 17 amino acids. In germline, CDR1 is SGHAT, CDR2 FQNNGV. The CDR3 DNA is TGTGCCAGCAGCTTAGTGTTCCAGGGGCGCTCAGATGAAAAACTGTTTTTT. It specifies CASSLVFQGRSDEKLFF. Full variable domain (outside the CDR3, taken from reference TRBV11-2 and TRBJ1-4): EAGVAQSPRYKIIEKRQSVAFWCNPISGHATLYWYQQILGQGPKLLIQFQNNGVVDDSQLPKDRFSAERLKGVDSTLKIQPAKLEDSAVYLCASSLVFQGRSDEKLFFGSGTQLSVL.

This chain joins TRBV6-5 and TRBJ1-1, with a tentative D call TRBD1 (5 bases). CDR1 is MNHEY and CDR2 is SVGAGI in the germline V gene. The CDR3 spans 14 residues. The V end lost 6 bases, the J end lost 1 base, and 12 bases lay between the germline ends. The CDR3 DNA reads TGTGCCAGCAGGGGGTTCACAGGGAACACTGAAGCTTTCTTT. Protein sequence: CASRGFTGNTEAFF.

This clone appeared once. The CDR3 loop reads CASSENPTGGTEAFF. CDR3 DNA sequence: TGTGCCAGCAGCGAAAACCCTACAGGGGGAACTGAAGCTTTCTTT. The chain employs TRBV9 and TRBJ1-1; 8 bases agree with TRBD1. CDR3 length equals 15 residues. Germline loops: CDR1 SGDLS, CDR2 YYNGEE. V lost 3 bases to trimming and J lost 5 bases; unmatched junction nucleotides: 9.

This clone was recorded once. The CDR3 reads CASRTQGANTEAFF. The CDR3 DNA is TGTGCCAGCAGAACACAGGGAGCGAACACTGAAGCTTTCTTT. The genes are TRBV6-5 and TRBJ1-1; D possibly corresponds to TRBD1 (6 bases). CDR1 and CDR2 from the germline V gene are MNHEY and SVGAGI. The CDR3 is 14 amino acids. Deletions cut 6 bases from V and 1 base from J, with 12 bases between.

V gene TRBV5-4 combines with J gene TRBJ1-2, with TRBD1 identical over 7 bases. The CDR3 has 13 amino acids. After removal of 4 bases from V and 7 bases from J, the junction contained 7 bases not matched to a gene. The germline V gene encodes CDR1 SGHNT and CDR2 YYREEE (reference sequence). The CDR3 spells CASSGGTVIGYTF. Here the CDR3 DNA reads TGTGCCAGCAGCGGCGGGACAGTTATTGGCTACACCTTC.

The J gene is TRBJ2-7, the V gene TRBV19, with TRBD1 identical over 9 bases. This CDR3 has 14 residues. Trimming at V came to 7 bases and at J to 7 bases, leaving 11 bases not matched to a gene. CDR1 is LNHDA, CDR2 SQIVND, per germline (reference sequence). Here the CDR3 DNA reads TGTGCCAGTACCCCCGGGACAGGGTTTTTTGAGCAGTACTTC. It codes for CASTPGTGFFEQYF.

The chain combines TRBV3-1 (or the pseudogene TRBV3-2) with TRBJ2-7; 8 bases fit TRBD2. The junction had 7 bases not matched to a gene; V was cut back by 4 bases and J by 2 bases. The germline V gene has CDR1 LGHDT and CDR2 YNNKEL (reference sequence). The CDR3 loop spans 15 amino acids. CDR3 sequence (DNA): TGTGCCAGCAGCCCTGGGTCGGGGGGGACCTACGAGCAGTACTTC. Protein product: CASSPGSGGTYEQYF.

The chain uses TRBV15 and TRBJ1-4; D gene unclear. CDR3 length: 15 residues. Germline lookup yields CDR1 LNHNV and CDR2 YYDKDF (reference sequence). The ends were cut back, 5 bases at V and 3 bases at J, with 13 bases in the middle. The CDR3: CATSPRRVSNEKLFF. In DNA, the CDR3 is TGTGCCACCAGCCCCCGACGGGTCTCTAATGAAAAACTGTTTTTT.